This T cell receptor (beta chain) was sequenced in a study of graft-versus-host responses after intestinal transplantation. Looking at the study overall: In this cohort, recipients had multivisceral, liver-intestinal, or isolated intestinal transplants. Every recipient underwent anti-thymocyte globulin induction, then tacrolimus and steroids for roughly 3 years. Broader study findings: Allografts carried high graft-versus-host to host-versus-graft clonal ratios in patients having graft-donor T cell macrochimerism.

The starting material, graft tissue, was processed to release intraepithelial and lamina propria lymphocytes. A remark on this clone: Antigen: not known.

Produced via immunoSEQ multiplex PCR; TCRdb's table is partial and in-frame only. The repertoire holds some 66,000 clones, with approximately 88% as singletons. The germline V gene has CDR1 MNHEY and CDR2 SMNVEV (reference sequence). This CDR3 has 10 residues. Trimming shortened V by 2 bases and J by 7 bases, and 3 bases separated the two germline ends. Source: ileum tissue, taken less than 400 days after transplant. The J gene is TRBJ2-7, the V gene TRBV27; D ambiguous. This TCR was sampled from a human patient who received an intestinal transplant, so some T cells may come from the graft donor. CDR3 sequence: CASSLDEQYF. CDR3 sequence (DNA): TGTGCCAGCAGTTTAGATGAGCAGTACTTC.